The present T cell receptor beta chain was sequenced within a study of Ad26.COV2.S vaccination and SARS-CoV-2 variants. Whole-study context: Donor joined the COV1001 Ad26.COV2.S trial arm. Intramuscular Ad26.COV2.S doses were given once or twice, 56 days apart.

The CDR3 runs to 16 residues. Trimming took off 1 base at V and 2 bases at J, with 12 bases between the two ends. From germline, CDR1 is SGHAT and CDR2 FQNNGV. Repertoires were generated with immunoSEQ multiplex PCR, while TCRdb's copy carries only in-frame clones and drops some. The profile shows roughly 700,000 clones, about 89% of them singletons. In regard to this clone: Its cognate antigen is unknown.

Study-wide results and limits: Quantification of TCR breadth and depth may have yielded underestimates of total T cell responses.

The treatment is: around 19 received Ad26.COV2.S at low or high dose, single or two shots; about 5 received placebo; per-sample allocation not given. Sampling was done on day 63 after the first vaccine or placebo injection. Recruitment in Boston yielded a donor of adult age, 18-55 years. The clonotype was recovered from a person aged 18 to 65 who received the Ad26.COV2.S COVID-19 vaccine or a placebo. This sequence joins TRBV11-2 and TRBJ2-1; D not resolved. The sample was peripheral blood, taken in a trial of Ad26.COV2.S vaccine versus placebo. The CDR3 reads CASSLGWEKTYNEQFF. The CDR3 nucleotides are TGTGCCAGCAGCTTAGGGTGGGAAAAGACCTACAATGAGCAGTTCTTC.